Listed here are 22 T cell receptor beta chains from one sample, sequenced in a study of T cell responses to AZD1222 COVID-19 vaccine. Profiled with immunoSEQ multiplex PCR; TCRdb holds only in-frame clones, not every one. The table records around 80,000 clones, around nine tenths of them present only once. The starting material was peripheral blood, obtained on day 0 of AZD1222 vaccination. The receptors here all came from an adult in good health.

The chain combines TRBV11-3 with TRBJ2-3; D may be TRBD1 (6 bases). CDR3 length: 16 amino acids. With 1 base removed from V and 0 bases from J, the gap between germline ends came to 11 bases. Germline V CDR1 and CDR2: SGHNT, YENEEA. CDR3 nucleotides: TGTGCCAGCAGCTTAGGGACAGATGCTAGCACAGATACGCAGTATTTT. This translates into CASSLGTDASTDTQYF.

The chain links TRBV24-1 to TRBJ2-5; either TRBD1 or TRBD2 may fit D (5 bases each). V lost 7 bases and J lost 4, with 12 bases in between. This CDR3 spans 13 amino acids. CDR1 and CDR2 from the germline V gene are KGHDR and SFDVKD. CDR3 nucleotides: TGTGCCACCAGCCCCCCTGGGGGAGAGACCCAGTACTTC. It yields the protein CATSPPGGETQYF.

The J gene is TRBJ2-1, the V gene TRBV7-9; tentative D call: TRBD2 (6 bases). Per the germline V gene, CDR1 is SEHNR and CDR2 is FQNEAQ (reference sequence). The CDR3 is made up of 16 amino acids. V gave up 3 bases and J gave up 0 bases, with 12 bases separating them. The CDR3 region is CASSLMGDSSYNEQFF. The CDR3 region has the DNA TGTGCCAGCAGCTTGATGGGGGACTCCTCCTACAATGAGCAGTTCTTC.

The chain uses TRBV21-1 and TRBJ1-2. TRBV21-1 is designated a pseudogene. The CDR3 totals 15 residues. For the CDR3, the DNA is TGTGCCAGCAGCCTAAAGAGGGGTCGGAACTATGGCTACACCTTC. The encoded protein is CASSLKRGRNYGYTF.

This chain uses TRBV5-1 with TRBJ2-7, with 11 bases aligning to TRBD2. This CDR3 has 18 residues. Germline CDR1 reads SGHRS; CDR2 reads YFSETQ. The junction had 18 bases not matched to a gene; V was cut back by 6 bases and J by 4 bases. CDR3 DNA sequence: TGCGCCAGCACAACAGGCGTACCTAGCGGGAGGTTCCAATACGAGCAGTACTTC. Translated, it gives CASTTGVPSGRFQYEQYF.

The rearrangement joins TRBV30 to TRBJ1-1, with D perhaps TRBD1 (5 bases). Trimming took off 2 bases at V and 6 bases at J, with 10 bases between the two ends. The CDR3 runs to 12 residues. Germline lookup yields CDR1 GTSNPN and CDR2 SVGIG (reference sequence). The CDR3, as DNA: TGTGCCTGGAGTTGGGGGAGTGCTGAAGCTTTCTTT. Its protein is CAWSWGSAEAFF.

V and J are TRBV30 and TRBJ2-2; D is tentatively TRBD1 or TRBD2 (6 bases each). Between the trimmed V and J ends, which lost 0 bases and 5 bases, there was a span of 10 bases. In germline, CDR1 is GTSNPN, CDR2 SVGIG (reference sequence). This CDR3 is built from 14 residues. The CDR3 coding sequence is TGTGCCTGGAGTGTCAAAGGGGGGACCGGGGAGCTGTTTTTT. It specifies CAWSVKGGTGELFF.

This chain joins TRBV5-1 and TRBJ2-2; D ambiguous. V shed 2 bases and J shed 3 bases, with 11 bases lying between them. This CDR3 region has 15 residues. Germline V CDR1 and CDR2: SGHRS, YFSETQ. DNA of the CDR3: TGCGCCAGCAGCTTCGGTCAGGAGTACACCGGGGAGCTGTTTTTT. Translating gives CASSFGQEYTGELFF.

This clone was counted a single time. As DNA, the CDR3 is TGTGCCAGCTCACCACCTGCAACTAATGAAAAACTGTTTTTT. It translates to CASSPPATNEKLFF. V and J are TRBV18 and TRBJ1-4; D is undetermined. CDR1 is KGHSH, CDR2 LQKENI, per germline. This CDR3 region has 14 residues. V lost 0 bases to trimming and J lost 0 bases, with 2 bases between them.

The rearrangement links TRBV25-1 to TRBJ2-1; a weak D match, TRBD1 (5 bases). In germline, CDR1 is MGHDK, CDR2 SYGVNS. The V end lost 7 bases, the J end lost 2 bases, and 9 bases lay between the germline ends. The CDR3 runs to 13 residues. The CDR3 spells CASKEGAYNEQFF. CDR3 nucleotides: TGTGCCAGCAAGGAAGGGGCCTACAATGAGCAGTTCTTC. The full variable domain, completed using reference TRBV25-1 and TRBJ2-1, is EADIYQTPRYLVIGTGKKITLECSQTMGHDKMYWYQQDPGMELHLIHYSYGVNSTEKGDLSSESTVSRIRTEHFPLTLESARPSHTSQYLCASKEGAYNEQFFGPGTRLTVL.

The gene calls are TRBV10-2 and TRBJ1-4, with D uncertain. Trimming pared 6 bases from V and 3 bases from J, leaving 5 bases between. Germline lookup yields CDR1 WSHSY and CDR2 SAAADI. The CDR3 runs 12 residues. CDR3 nucleotides: TGCGCCAGCAGCAGACCTAATGAAAAACTGTTTTTT. Its protein is CASSRPNEKLFF.

The J gene is TRBJ2-1, the V gene TRBV20-1; 7 nucleotides align to TRBD2. Germline V gene lookup returns CDR1 DFQATT and CDR2 SNEGSKA (reference sequence). V shed 3 bases and J 9 bases; nucleotides not matched to a gene: 5. This CDR3 contains 12 residues. The CDR3 bases are TGCAGTGCTAGTTCTAGCGGCGGTGAGCAGTTCTTC. Its translation is CSASSSGGEQFF.

This chain links TRBV24-1 with TRBJ2-3; unclear D gene. V was cut by 2 bases and J by 2 bases, with 4 bases left in between. The length of the CDR3 is 13 residues. Germline assignment: CDR1 KGHDR and CDR2 SFDVKD. The CDR3: CATSDSATDTQYF. In nucleotides, the CDR3 is TGTGCCACCAGTGATTCGGCCACAGATACGCAGTATTTT.

In its sample, this clone was seen once. The rearrangement links TRBV4-1 to TRBJ2-2, with D uncertain. CDR3 size: 13 residues. Germline V CDR1 and CDR2: MGHRA, YSYEKL. The ends were cut back, 4 bases at V and 5 bases at J, with 8 bases in the middle. This CDR3 reads CASSPMGTGELFF. Written as DNA, the CDR3 is TGCGCCAGCAGCCCGATGGGGACCGGGGAGCTGTTTTTT.

The rearrangement joins TRBV5-6 to TRBJ2-7; weak D call: TRBD2 (7 bases). The CDR3 covers 14 residues. Between the trimmed V and J ends, which lost 4 bases and 8 bases, there was a span of 19 bases. The germline V gene has CDR1 SGHDT and CDR2 YYEEEE. CDR3 loop: CASSPKGGGLKQYF. The CDR3 DNA reads as TGTGCCAGCAGCCCGAAAGGGGGGGGGCTCAAGCAGTACTTC.

The V gene is TRBV15, the J gene TRBJ2-1, with D possibly TRBD2 on 5 matching bases. The CDR3 totals 14 residues. Trimming removed 3 bases at V and 7 bases at J, with 13 bases between. Germline-derived CDR1 and CDR2 are LNHNV and YYDKDF (reference sequence). This CDR3 is CATSRTRTDNEQFF. DNA for the CDR3: TGTGCCACCAGCAGGACCCGGACTGATAATGAGCAGTTCTTC.

This chain links TRBV5-1 with TRBJ1-1; the match to TRBD1 covers 8 bases. Germline CDR1 SGHRS, CDR2 YFSETQ. CDR3 size: 14 residues. J lost 5 bases, V lost 3 bases, and 6 bases had no gene match. The CDR3 reads CASSWATGATEAFF. The CDR3 coding sequence is TGCGCCAGCAGCTGGGCGACAGGGGCAACTGAAGCTTTCTTT.

This chain connects TRBV4-2 to TRBJ2-1, with D perhaps TRBD2 (6 bases). Per the germline V gene, CDR1 is LGHNA and CDR2 is YNFKEQ. The CDR3 runs to 16 residues. Trimming left V 4 bases short and J 9 bases short, with 22 bases between. As DNA, the CDR3 is TGTGCCAGCAGCCGACGCGGGGCGGGAAACGGCGGTGAGCAGTTCTTC. Its protein product is CASSRRGAGNGGEQFF.

This clone appeared once. The chain is built from TRBV28 and TRBJ1-2, with 8 bases aligning to TRBD1. V lost 6 bases and J lost 9; bases outside the gene matches: 15. This CDR3 is built from 15 residues. The V gene's germline CDR1 is MDHEN and CDR2 SYDVKM. This chain's CDR3 is CASSPKGQVPLRYTF. The CDR3 bases are TGTGCCAGCAGCCCGAAGGGACAGGTTCCCCTACGCTACACCTTC.

The rearrangement links TRBV5-4 to TRBJ2-7; D uncertain. The CDR3 has 13 residues. Germline CDR1 and CDR2: SGHNT and YYREEE (reference sequence). The V end was cut by 9 bases, the J end by 0 bases, with 13 bases between. CDR3 loop: CATRRMGSYEQYV. DNA of the CDR3: TGTGCCACCAGGCGAATGGGCTCCTACGAGCAGTACGTC.

The V call is TRBV5-1, the J call TRBJ2-1, with D possibly matching TRBD1 (5 bases). Germline V lookup: CDR1 SGHRS, CDR2 YFSETQ. V lost 0 bases and J 0 bases, leaving 7 bases between the germline ends. CDR3 length: 15 amino acids. The CDR3 DNA reads TGCGCCAGCAGCTTGGGACAGAGCTCCTACAATGAGCAGTTCTTC. Its translation: CASSLGQSSYNEQFF.

J is TRBJ1-6 and V is TRBV6-5; TRBD1 aligns across 10 bases. The CDR3 runs 15 residues. J was trimmed by 5 bases and V by 5 bases; bases with no gene match: 3. Germline lookup yields CDR1 MNHEY and CDR2 SVGAGI. CDR3 sequence (DNA): TGTGCCAGCAGTACCGGACAGGGGGATAATTCACCCCTCCACTTT. Protein product: CASSTGQGDNSPLHF.